The 15 T cell receptor beta chains below come from one sample, sequenced in a study of blood T cell repertoires in COVID-19. Some clones are missing from TCRdb's copy, which holds only in-frame ones; the method was immunoSEQ multiplex PCR. The data hold over 200,000 clones, with about 88% observed a single time. The material sequenced was peripheral blood. The receptors were sampled from a man in his forties with active or convalescent COVID-19.

The J gene is TRBJ1-3, the V gene TRBV5-1; D remains unclear. The CDR3 is made up of 13 amino acids. V shed 5 bases and J shed 2 bases, with 8 bases lying between them. Germline assignment: CDR1 SGHRS and CDR2 YFSETQ. CDR3 protein: CASRTTAGNTIYF. The CDR3 bases are TGCGCCAGCAGGACAACTGCTGGAAACACCATATATTTT.

The chain joins TRBV5-1 to TRBJ1-4; a possible D gene is TRBD1 (5 bases). V was clipped by 0 bases and J by 2 bases, with 8 bases between them. This CDR3 is 15 amino acids long. Germline V lookup: CDR1 SGHRS, CDR2 YFSETQ. CDR3 loop: CASSLVGGTNEKLFF. The DNA of the CDR3 is TGCGCCAGCAGCTTGGTTGGGGGGACTAATGAAAAACTGTTTTTT.

This chain connects TRBV2 to TRBJ2-1, with 10 bases lining up with TRBD2. CDR3 length: 17 amino acids. The J segment lost 10 bases and the V segment lost 2 bases, leaving 14 bases of the junction unmatched. CDR1 and CDR2 (germline): SNHLY, FYNNEI. CDR3 amino acids: CASSELASGSRRIEQFF. CDR3 nucleotides: TGTGCCAGCAGTGAACTGGCTAGCGGGAGCCGAAGGATCGAGCAGTTCTTC.

The CDR3 bases are TGTGCCAGCAGCCCGGGACTAGCGGGCTACAATGAGCAGTTCTTC. This sequence encodes CASSPGLAGYNEQFF. This chain connects TRBV3-1 (or the pseudogene TRBV3-2) to TRBJ2-1, with 12 nucleotides matching TRBD2. V dropped 4 bases and J dropped 3; count of bases not matched to a gene: 1. The length of the CDR3 is 15 residues. CDR1 is LGHDT and CDR2 is YNNKEL in the germline V gene (reference sequence).

The chain recombines TRBV19 with TRBJ2-7, with no clear D. The CDR3 loop spans 14 amino acids. V was pared by 4 bases and J by 6 bases, with 16 bases between. The germline V gene has CDR1 LNHDA and CDR2 SQIVND (reference sequence). The CDR3 is CASSTFRSVGEQYF. CDR3 sequence (DNA): TGTGCCAGTAGTACGTTCAGGTCAGTAGGCGAGCAGTACTTC.

The chain uses TRBV18 and TRBJ2-4; D unclear. Germline CDR1 KGHSH, CDR2 LQKENI. The CDR3 runs to 18 residues. V lost 0 bases, J lost 0 bases, and 15 bases lay in between. CDR3 amino acids: CASSPPVRGILAKNIQYF. The CDR3 DNA reads as TGTGCCAGCTCACCACCGGTCCGCGGAATACTAGCCAAAAACATTCAGTACTTC.

The chain combines TRBV2 with TRBJ2-3; 11 nucleotides match TRBD1. The V and J ends lost 5 bases and 4 bases, in that order; junction bases with no gene match: 5. CDR3 size: 15 residues. The germline V gene encodes CDR1 SNHLY and CDR2 FYNNEI. The CDR3 sequence is CASSTTGQGADTQYF. The CDR3 DNA sequence: TGTGCCAGCAGTACAACGGGACAGGGGGCAGATACGCAGTATTTT.

In DNA, the CDR3 is TGTGCCAGTAGTAACGGACTAGGATCGAGCTCCTACGAGCAGTACTTC. This encodes CASSNGLGSSSYEQYF. The genes are TRBV19 and TRBJ2-7, with 7 bases matching TRBD2. This CDR3 spans 16 amino acids. Germline V lookup: CDR1 LNHDA, CDR2 SQIVND (reference sequence). The V gene end was trimmed by 4 bases and the J gene end by 0 bases; junction bases not matched to a gene: 9.

The chain joins TRBV9 to TRBJ1-2; D not resolved. V lost 3 bases and J lost 5, with 14 bases in between. The length of the CDR3 is 14 residues. The germline V gene encodes CDR1 SGDLS and CDR2 YYNGEE. The CDR3: CASSGRGTSYGYTF. The DNA of the CDR3 is TGTGCCAGCAGCGGCAGAGGAACCAGTTATGGCTACACCTTC.

The chain carries TRBV19 and TRBJ1-1, with D maybe TRBD1 (5 bases). Germline V gives CDR1 LNHDA, CDR2 SQIVND (reference sequence). This CDR3 region has 13 residues. V lost 3 bases and J lost 4, with 9 bases in between. Here the CDR3 reads CASSIRTITEAFF. DNA for the CDR3: TGTGCCAGTAGTATCCGGACAATCACTGAAGCTTTCTTT.

The chain recombines TRBV28 with TRBJ1-5; a weak D match, TRBD1 (5 bases). V dropped 9 bases and J dropped 1 base, with 19 bases sitting between them. Looked up from germline, CDR1 is MDHEN and CDR2 is SYDVKM. The CDR3 covers 16 residues. DNA of the CDR3: TGTGCCAGTTATGGATGGACACCTTCGAGCAATCAGCCCCAGCATTTT. Its protein product is CASYGWTPSSNQPQHF.

This chain's CDR3 is CASSGRPEGANYGYTF. As DNA, the CDR3 is TGTGCCAGCAGCGGCCGGCCCGAGGGGGCGAACTATGGCTACACCTTC. The chain combines TRBV21-1 with TRBJ1-2; TRBD1 is taken as the D call from the table, unchecked against the DNA. TRBV21-1 is listed as a pseudogene. The CDR3 runs 16 residues.

The chain has TRBV11-2 and TRBJ2-7; D is perhaps TRBD2 (5 bases). The germline gives CDR1 SGHAT, CDR2 FQNNGV. The CDR3 runs to 12 residues. V was trimmed by 1 base and J by 4 bases, leaving 5 bases between them. The CDR3 nucleotides read TGTGCCAGCAGCTTAGCGGGGTACGAGCAGTACTTC. Protein product: CASSLAGYEQYF.

The chain combines TRBV14 with TRBJ2-7, with D perhaps matching TRBD2 (6 bases). The V end lost 4 bases, the J end lost 0 bases, and 7 bases lay between the germline ends. Germline-derived CDR1 and CDR2 are SGHDN and FVKESK. The CDR3 spans 13 residues. CDR3 nucleotide sequence: TGTGCCAGCAGCCGGGACTTCTCCTACGAGCAGTACTTC. Translation gives CASSRDFSYEQYF.

In this sample, this clone turned up once. The chain is built from TRBV5-4 and TRBJ2-5, with 8 bases matching TRBD1. Looked up from germline, CDR1 is SGHNT and CDR2 is YYREEE (reference sequence). The J segment lost 2 bases and the V segment lost 1 base, leaving 4 bases of the junction unmatched. This CDR3 comprises 15 residues. The CDR3 nucleotides read TGTGCCAGCAGCTTGCAGGGGGCCCCACAAGAGACCCAGTACTTC. This translates into CASSLQGAPQETQYF.